Presented here are 27 T cell receptor beta chains from one specimen sequenced in a study of read filtering for tumor transcriptome and immune sequencing. From around 440 ng of RNA, a library with molecular barcoded alpha/delta and beta/gamma adaptors was made. In TCRdb, the reads were re-called with MiXCR into one record per CDR3 protein. The table has 40,000 or so distinct CDR3 sequences, about an eighth seen once. Sequenced: a population of CD138-negative cells sorted from bone marrow. All receptors come from a donor aged 40 or older with multiple myeloma.

The genes are TRBV20-1 and TRBJ1-3; D is uncertain. The CDR3 is 14 residues long. Trimming took off 6 bases at V and 2 bases at J, with 14 bases between the two ends. CDR1 and CDR2 from the germline V gene are DFQATT and SNEGSKA (reference sequence). CDR3 sequence (DNA): TGCAGTGCCTTCGCAAGGGTCCCTGGAAACACCATATATTTT. The encoded protein is CSAFARVPGNTIYF.

This clonotype was counted many times. This chain joins TRBV20-1 and TRBJ2-7, with 10 bases aligning to TRBD1. V gave up 4 bases and J gave up 9 bases; unmatched junction bases: 6. The CDR3 is 12 residues long. Germline CDR1 and CDR2: DFQATT and SNEGSKA (reference sequence). This CDR3 reads CSATTGGASQYF. Here the CDR3 DNA reads TGCAGTGCTACGACAGGGGGCGCGTCGCAGTACTTC.

The rearrangement uses TRBV12-3 or TRBV12-4 and TRBJ2-2; D could derive from TRBD1 or TRBD2 (5 bases each). The CDR3 is 14 amino acids. The ends were cut back, 3 bases at V and 7 bases at J, with 12 bases in the middle. The CDR3 region is CASSFFLGVGELFF. The CDR3, as DNA: TGTGCCAGCAGTTTCTTTTTGGGGGTCGGGGAGCTGTTTTTT.

This clonotype showed up many times. The chain combines TRBV7-2 with TRBJ2-1, with TRBD2 identical over 9 bases. J was trimmed by 4 bases and V by 0 bases; bases with no gene match: 7. Germline V lookup: CDR1 SGHTA, CDR2 FQGNSA. The CDR3 runs 17 residues. The CDR3 reads CASSLAPLTSGYNEQFF. CDR3 DNA sequence: TGTGCCAGCAGCTTAGCGCCCCTTACTAGCGGGTACAATGAGCAGTTCTTC. The full variable domain, in which reference TRBV7-2 and TRBJ2-1 provide the parts outside the CDR3, is GAGVSQSPSNKVTEKGKDVELRCDPISGHTALYWYRQSLGQGLEFLIYFQGNSAPDKSGLPSDRFSAERTGGSVSTLTIQRTQQEDSAVYLCASSLAPLTSGYNEQFFGPGTRLTVL.

This clonotype was detected many times. The chain is built from TRBV5-4 and TRBJ2-7; D is uncertain. CDR1 is SGHNT, CDR2 YYREEE, per germline (reference sequence). The CDR3 is made up of 13 amino acids. Trimming left V 3 bases short and J 5 bases short, with 12 bases between. Here the CDR3 reads CASSWTNRDEQYF. The CDR3 nucleotides are TGTGCCAGCAGCTGGACCAATCGGGACGAGCAGTACTTC.

The sample holds a few counts of this clonotype. The chain couples TRBV20-1 to TRBJ2-5, with 9 positions matching TRBD2. The J segment lost 2 bases and the V segment lost 6 bases, leaving 10 bases of the junction unmatched. CDR3 size: 15 residues. In germline, CDR1 is DFQATT, CDR2 SNEGSKA (reference sequence). CDR3 DNA: TGCAGTGCAACCGGGGGGACTAGCAGTCAAGAGACCCAGTACTTC. The encoded protein is CSATGGTSSQETQYF.

This clonotype appeared many times. The chain has TRBV5-6 and TRBJ2-7; D is undetermined. Germline V gene sequence: CDR1 SGHDT, CDR2 YYEEEE. This CDR3 has 11 amino acids. The germline V and J ends were trimmed by 1 base and 6 bases, with 5 bases remaining between them. The CDR3 here is CASSLTAEQYF. CDR3 sequence (DNA): TGTGCCAGCAGCTTGACCGCCGAGCAGTACTTC.

This sequence joins TRBV5-6 and TRBJ1-5; D is ambiguous. V lost 0 bases to trimming and J lost 3 bases, with 7 bases between them. The CDR3 is made up of 14 amino acids. Germline V CDR1 and CDR2: SGHDT, YYEEEE. The CDR3 region is CASSLAGANQPQHF. CDR3 nucleotide sequence: TGTGCCAGCAGCTTGGCGGGTGCCAATCAGCCCCAGCATTTT.

The J gene is TRBJ2-1, the V gene TRBV13; D gene uncertain. The CDR3 runs to 12 residues. From germline, CDR1 is PRHDT and CDR2 FYEKMQ (reference sequence). V was shortened by 4 bases and J by 6 bases, with 7 bases between the two germline ends. Here the CDR3 reads CASSSNPNEQFF. The CDR3 coding sequence is TGTGCCAGCAGCTCAAACCCCAATGAGCAGTTCTTC.

This clonotype was found many times. The chain couples TRBV6-2 or TRBV6-3 to TRBJ2-7; D may be TRBD1 or TRBD2 (6 bases each). Trimming cost V 8 bases and J 2 bases, with 7 bases left between them. The germline V gene has CDR1 MNHEY and CDR2 SVGEGT. The CDR3 totals 11 residues. The CDR3: CASGGPYEQYF. In nucleotides, the CDR3 is TGTGCCAGCGGGGGGCCCTACGAGCAGTACTTC.

In this sample, this clonotype turned up many times. A junction boundary mismatches the germline segment, possibly from a read error. The chain recombines TRBV7-2 with TRBJ1-5, with D hard to call. The CDR3 loop spans 15 amino acids. CDR1 is SGHTA and CDR2 is FQGNSA in the germline V gene. CDR3 protein: CASSLDEGWNQPQRF. DNA of the CDR3: TGTGCCAGCAGCTTAGATGAGGGATGGAATCAGCCCCAGCGTTTT.

The sample holds many counts of this clonotype. The gene calls are TRBV14 and TRBJ2-5, with 8 bases lining up with TRBD2. Germline loops: CDR1 SGHDN, CDR2 FVKESK. The CDR3 runs to 16 residues. The V and J ends lost 1 base and 5 bases, in that order; junction bases with no gene match: 9. The CDR3 bases are TGTGCCAGCAGCCAAGTCCCGGGAGGGCCTGAGGAGACCCAGTACTTC. It is translated as CASSQVPGGPEETQYF.

Ten or more counts support this clonotype. The chain recombines TRBV20-1 with TRBJ2-7; D possibly uses TRBD1 or TRBD2 (5 bases each). The ends were cut back, 0 bases at V and 7 bases at J, with 16 bases in the middle. Germline V gene data show CDR1 as DFQATT and CDR2 as SNEGSKA (reference sequence). The CDR3 is 14 residues long. Here the CDR3 DNA reads TGCAGTGCTAGAGATGTAGGGGCCCGGAGGGAGCAGTACTTC. Protein: CSARDVGARREQYF.

Concerning this clonotype: An end of the junction differs from the germline gene, which may be a read error. The DNA of the CDR3 is TGTGCCAGCAGAGGACAGGGGGACGAAGCTGTCTTT. Translation: CASRGQGDEAVF. The chain combines TRBV6-2 or TRBV6-3 with TRBJ1-1, with TRBD1 matching 10 bases. Germline V CDR1 and CDR2: MNHEY, SVGEGT. The CDR3 is 12 amino acids.

Ten or more counts support this clonotype. The CDR3 DNA reads TGCGCCAGCAGCTTGGATCTAGTCACAGATACGCAGTATTTT. Translation: CASSLDLVTDTQYF. This rearrangement joins TRBV5-1 to TRBJ2-3; D unresolved. Germline CDR1 SGHRS, CDR2 YFSETQ. The CDR3 length is 14 residues. The ends were cut back, 0 bases at V and 2 bases at J, with 7 bases in the middle.

The gene calls are TRBV20-1 and TRBJ2-1, with 13 bases matching TRBD2. The germline V gene encodes CDR1 DFQATT and CDR2 SNEGSKA (reference sequence). The CDR3 runs to 13 residues. Losses at the gene ends were 6 bases for V and 6 bases for J; bases not matched to a gene: 2. This CDR3 is CSARTSGGNEQFF. CDR3 coding DNA: TGCAGTGCGAGGACTAGCGGGGGCAATGAGCAGTTCTTC.

This clonotype has ten or more counts. This chain uses TRBV5-1 with TRBJ1-4, with no clear D. The CDR3 is made up of 12 amino acids. CDR1 and CDR2 from the germline V gene are SGHRS and YFSETQ. V lost 7 bases and J 4 bases, leaving 8 bases between the germline ends. DNA of the CDR3: TGCGCCAGCCGGGCCGGTAATGAAAAACTGTTTTTT. It encodes CASRAGNEKLFF.

This clonotype was counted many times. The rearrangement joins TRBV12-3 or TRBV12-4 to TRBJ2-4; TRBD2 agrees at 7 bases. The V segment lost 8 bases and the J segment 2 bases; nucleotides outside the gene matches: 12. This CDR3 has 16 residues. In nucleotides, the CDR3 is TGTGCCAGCTCCCACCCCCTCGGGAGGACCAAAAACATTCAGTACTTC. Its translation is CASSHPLGRTKNIQYF.

This clonotype appeared many times. The chain links TRBV5-1 to TRBJ1-1, with 7 bases identical to TRBD1. The CDR3 extends over 15 amino acids. V shed 0 bases, J shed 2 bases, and the junction held 4 bases outside the gene matches. Germline values: CDR1 SGHRS, CDR2 YFSETQ. The CDR3 loop is CASSLVTGYNTEAFF. CDR3 sequence (DNA): TGCGCCAGCAGCTTGGTGACAGGGTATAACACTGAAGCTTTCTTT.

The chain carries TRBV20-1 and TRBJ2-7, with a weak D call TRBD2 (6 bases). V lost 6 bases, J lost 9 bases, and 12 bases lay in between. CDR1 is DFQATT and CDR2 is SNEGSKA in the germline V gene (reference sequence). The CDR3 totals 10 residues. The CDR3 bases are TGCAGTGCGTGGGTGGAGGGGCAGTACTTC. This sequence encodes CSAWVEGQYF.

This clonotype was observed many times. This sequence joins TRBV7-3 and TRBJ2-3; D may be TRBD2 (6 bases). The CDR3 sequence is 19 residues long. V was clipped by 5 bases and J by 4 bases, with 28 bases between them. Germline loops: CDR1 SGHTA, CDR2 FQGTGA. The CDR3 sequence: CASSPSSAHKRVGADTQYF. The CDR3 coding sequence is TGTGCCAGCAGCCCCTCATCGGCTCATAAGCGGGTAGGGGCAGATACGCAGTATTTT.

This clonotype was counted many times. The chain joins TRBV27 to TRBJ2-2; 8 positions agree with TRBD1. The CDR3 is 17 amino acids. V gave up 6 bases and J gave up 5 bases; unmatched junction bases: 14. The germline V gene has CDR1 MNHEY and CDR2 SMNVEV (reference sequence). Here the CDR3 reads CASRRDRSGGVTGELFF. The CDR3 nucleotides read TGTGCCAGCAGAAGGGACAGGTCGGGTGGCGTGACCGGGGAGCTGTTTTTT.

There are many counts of this clonotype. The chain uses TRBV12-3 or TRBV12-4 and TRBJ1-3; 9 bases agree with TRBD1. The CDR3 is 15 amino acids. V gave up 4 bases and J gave up 3 bases; unmatched junction bases: 4. For the CDR3, the DNA is TGTGCCAGCAGTTCGACAGGGGGAAGTGGAAACACCATATATTTT. It specifies CASSSTGGSGNTIYF.

This clonotype was detected many times. This chain's CDR3 is CASSNQDSPNEQFF. CDR3 sequence (DNA): TGTGCCAGCAGCAACCAGGACAGTCCCAATGAGCAGTTCTTC. The rearrangement links TRBV11-3 to TRBJ2-1; tentatively, D is TRBD1 (6 bases). Looked up from germline, CDR1 is SGHNT and CDR2 is YENEEA. The CDR3 is 14 residues long. The ends were cut back, 5 bases at V and 6 bases at J, with 14 bases in the middle.

This clonotype was seen many times. The chain has TRBV6-1 and TRBJ2-1; D is possibly TRBD1 (6 bases). The CDR3 extends over 14 amino acids. The germline gives CDR1 MNHNS, CDR2 SASEGT. V was shortened by 5 bases and J by 5 bases, with 13 bases between the two germline ends. CDR3 sequence (DNA): TGTGCCAGCAGTCCATACGGACAGAACAATGAGCAGTTCTTC. This codes for CASSPYGQNNEQFF.

A note on this clonotype: A read error may explain this, as a much larger clone is one base away. This chain joins TRBV5-1 and TRBJ1-1; D not resolved. The V and J ends lost 5 bases and 7 bases respectively, with 27 bases between them. The CDR3 is 17 residues long. CDR1 and CDR2 (germline): SGHRS, YFSETQ. CDR3 residues: CASRVDIKQRKSFEAFF. CDR3 nucleotide sequence: TGCGCCAGCAGGGTTGACATAAAACAGAGAAAAAGTTTTGAAGCTTTCTTT. Together with reference TRBV5-1 and TRBJ1-1, the CDR3 gives the full variable domain: KAGVTQTPRYLIKTRGQQVTLSCSPISGHRSVSWYQQTPGQGLQFLFEYFSETQRNKGNFPGRFSGRQFSNSRSEMNVSTLELGDSALYLCASRVDIKQRKSFEAFFGQGTRLTVV.

This clonotype was counted a few times. V is TRBV20-1 and J is TRBJ1-1; TRBD1 might be the D (6 bases). This CDR3 comprises 15 residues. The germline CDR1 and CDR2 sequences are DFQATT and SNEGSKA (reference sequence). Trimming pared 5 bases from V and 1 base from J, leaving 17 bases between. CDR3 sequence: CSALGGQVRNTEAFF. DNA for the CDR3: TGCAGTGCTCTCGGGGGGCAGGTTAGGAACACTGAAGCTTTCTTT.